This TCR beta chain was identified during a study of T cell repertoires in cytomegalovirus infection. Study as a whole: Carrying CMV and the relevant HLA type showed in public TCR beta signatures. Findings and caveats of the study: It was HLA-C-restricted CMV-specific TCR beta clonotypes that dominated the response ex vivo.

TCRdb re-analysed the reads in MiXCR, keeping a single row per CDR3 protein. The table lists approximately 97,000 distinct CDR3 sequences, 15% to 20% of them singletons. CDR3 length equals 15 residues. The germline CDR1 and CDR2 sequences are LGHNA and YSLEER. Trimming pared 4 bases from V and 6 bases from J, leaving 18 bases between. Details on this clonotype: The antigen is not known.

The rearrangement joins TRBV4-3 to TRBJ1-1; possible D gene TRBD1, 5 bases. What was sequenced was PBMCs. This TCR was recovered from a human donor in good health (CMV status not recorded). Some clones in this sample may be carry-over from other donors' samples. The DNA for the CDR3 is TGCGCCAGCAGCCCGGGGGGAATCAGGACCGCTGAAGCTTTCTTT. Its protein product is CASSPGGIRTAEAFF.